The 31 T cell receptor beta chains listed next were all sequenced from one sample in a study of CD8 T cells in ankylosing spondylitis. TCRdb redid the calling of the 5' RACE reads with MiXCR, one entry per CDR3 protein. The table lists around 210,000 distinct CDR3 sequences, roughly 8.2% of them singletons. Sequencing was carried out using blood, either unsorted or a sorted T cell fraction (not recorded which). These receptors were obtained from a female donor with ankylosing spondylitis or in good health (not recorded which).

This clonotype was observed a handful of times. The chain combines TRBV5-1 with TRBJ2-7, with TRBD2 identical over 15 bases. This CDR3 comprises 17 residues. J was trimmed by 4 bases and V by 5 bases; bases with no gene match: 10. Germline V gene data show CDR1 as SGHRS and CDR2 as YFSETQ. CDR3 nucleotides: TGCGCCAGCAGTAACGGACTAGCGGGAGGGCCCGGGTACGAGCAGTACTTC. It yields the protein CASSNGLAGGPGYEQYF.

This clonotype showed up many times. The gene calls are TRBV20-1 and TRBJ2-3; 8 bases line up with TRBD2. Germline CDR1 reads DFQATT; CDR2 reads SNEGSKA (reference sequence). J gave up 4 bases and V 1 base, and 7 bases lay outside the gene matches. This CDR3 is 15 amino acids long. This chain's CDR3 is CSARVPSGRADTQYF. CDR3 bases: TGCAGTGCTAGAGTGCCTAGCGGGCGAGCAGATACGCAGTATTTT.

On this clonotype itself: A read error is possible here, since a much larger clone lies one base away. V and J are TRBV20-1 and TRBJ2-4; no reliable D call. Deletions cut 3 bases from V and 0 bases from J, with 6 bases between. This CDR3 spans 13 amino acids. Germline CDR1 DFQATT, CDR2 SNEGSKA (reference sequence). CDR3: CSASGLAKNIQYF. The CDR3 DNA reads as TGCAGTGCTAGCGGGTTAGCCAAAAACATTCAGTACTTC.

This clonotype was seen more than once but under ten times. One junction end disagrees with the germline gene, perhaps due to a read error. The chain couples TRBV7-6 to TRBJ2-1; 9 bases align to TRBD2. The CDR3 consists of 17 residues. From germline, CDR1 is SGHVS and CDR2 FNYEAQ. The CDR3 loop is CASSLGPPGTSNNEQFF. The CDR3, as DNA: TGTGCTAGCAGCTTAGGGCCCCCCGGGACTAGCAACAATGAGCAGTTCTTC.

This clonotype was seen repeatedly, ten times or more. This chain links TRBV4-2 with TRBJ2-5; 7 nucleotides agree with TRBD2. After removal of 4 bases from V and 9 bases from J, the junction contained 8 bases not matched to a gene. CDR1 is LGHNA, CDR2 YNFKEQ, per germline. CDR3 length: 13 residues. The CDR3 DNA is TGTGCCAGCAGCCTCTTGGGGGGGGAACCCCAGTACTTC. Amino acid sequence: CASSLLGGEPQYF.

This clonotype has at least ten counts. V and J are TRBV19 and TRBJ2-7; 9 positions agree with TRBD1. Trimming took 3 bases from V and 6 from J; bases not matched to a gene: 9. Germline loops: CDR1 LNHDA, CDR2 SQIVND (reference sequence). CDR3 size: 15 residues. The CDR3 region is CASSMPGQGHVEQYF. CDR3 sequence (DNA): TGTGCCAGTAGTATGCCTGGACAGGGGCACGTCGAGCAGTACTTC.

This clonotype was observed at least ten times. The chain recombines TRBV9 with TRBJ2-2; D is perhaps TRBD2 (6 bases). The CDR3 covers 18 residues. V lost 4 bases and J lost 6, with 25 bases in between. Per the germline V gene, CDR1 is SGDLS and CDR2 is YYNGEE. DNA of the CDR3: TGTGCCAGCAGCCCACTGGGGGACGGACCGGGACTTGCCGGGGAGCTGTTTTTT. This codes for CASSPLGDGPGLAGELFF.

The chain uses TRBV11-1 and TRBJ1-1; D unclear. The CDR3 covers 18 residues. The germline V gene has CDR1 SGHAT and CDR2 FQDESV (reference sequence). V was pared by 1 base and J by 1 base, with 19 bases between. The CDR3 DNA follows: TGTGCCAGCAGCTTAGATGGCAGAGGTGGGGAATCGAACACTGAAGCTTTCTTT. It translates to CASSLDGRGGESNTEAFF.

This clonotype was detected ten times or more. This chain links TRBV28 with TRBJ1-1; D not certain. The CDR3 totals 14 residues. Germline CDR1 and CDR2: MDHEN and SYDVKM. V lost 2 bases to trimming and J lost 2 bases, with 9 bases between them. CDR3 region: CASSLIGDNTEAFF. CDR3 nucleotide sequence: TGTGCCAGCAGTTTAATCGGAGATAACACTGAAGCTTTCTTT.

This clonotype was detected ten times or more. The V gene is TRBV15, the J gene TRBJ2-5; D may match TRBD1 or TRBD2 (5 bases each). The germline gives CDR1 LNHNV, CDR2 YYDKDF (reference sequence). Trimming took 1 base from V and 1 from J, leaving 7 bases between them. The CDR3 contains 14 residues. The CDR3 DNA reads as TGTGCCACCAGCAGAGCAGGGAGCCAAGAGACCCAGTACTTC. Protein: CATSRAGSQETQYF.

This clonotype came up many times. The chain links TRBV7-2 to TRBJ2-5; D perhaps matches TRBD1 (6 bases). Trimming took off 6 bases at V and 4 bases at J, with 15 bases between the two ends. The CDR3 extends over 14 amino acids. The germline gives CDR1 SGHTA, CDR2 FQGNSA. The CDR3, as DNA: TGTGCCAGCAGTCTTCCAGGGGTTCCAGAGACCCAGTACTTC. This sequence encodes CASSLPGVPETQYF.

This clonotype was picked up many times. The gene calls are TRBV5-1 and TRBJ2-1; TRBD1 matches at 9 bases. From germline, CDR1 is SGHRS and CDR2 YFSETQ. V was pared by 0 bases and J by 7 bases, with 2 bases of the junction left unmatched. The CDR3 totals 14 residues. CDR3 DNA sequence: TGCGCCAGCAGCTTGGAACAGGGGGCAAATGAGCAGTTCTTC. Translating gives CASSLEQGANEQFF.

This clonotype was seen repeatedly, ten times or more. The V and J genes are TRBV29-1 and TRBJ2-5; the match to TRBD1 covers 7 bases. This CDR3 comprises 13 residues. Germline V lookup: CDR1 SQVTM, CDR2 ANQGSEA. Unmatched junction bases numbered 10, after V lost 8 bases and J lost 4 bases. The CDR3 DNA reads as TGCAGCATAGCCGGGACAGAGTCAGAGACCCAGTACTTC. As protein: CSIAGTESETQYF.

On this clonotype itself: This clone may be a read error of a much larger clone one base away. The chain is built from TRBV6-1 and TRBJ2-1, with D perhaps matching TRBD2 (5 bases). This CDR3 is 16 amino acids long. Germline CDR1 and CDR2: MNHNS and SASEGT. The DNA of the CDR3 is TGTGCCAGCAGTGAAGCGCCCAGCGGTGTGTGGAATGGGCAGTTCTTC. Protein: CASSEAPSGVWNGQFF.

J is TRBJ2-1 and V is TRBV20-1; D perhaps matches TRBD2 (5 bases). Germline CDR1 reads DFQATT; CDR2 reads SNEGSKA (reference sequence). This CDR3 has 17 residues. The V gene lost 1 base and the J gene lost 0 bases, with 16 bases spanning the gap. The CDR3 bases are TGCAGTGCTAGAGGCGGCCTAGCCCCAAGCTCCTACAATGAGCAGTTCTTC. This gives the protein CSARGGLAPSSYNEQFF.

This clonotype was picked up a small number of times. The rearrangement links TRBV12-3 or TRBV12-4 to TRBJ2-5; 13 bases fit TRBD2. J lost 3 bases, V lost 4 bases, and 14 bases had no gene match. The CDR3 is 19 residues long. The CDR3 nucleotides read TGTGCCAGCAGTTCCCGTCCTCGACTAGCGGGAGGATGGGAAGAGACCCAGTACTTC. It encodes CASSSRPRLAGGWEETQYF.

CDR3 nucleotide sequence: TGTGCCATCTGTTTCCTTGTTATCGGCCAGTTGGAGCTTAATGAAAAACTGTTTTTT. Translating gives CAICFLVIGQLELNEKLFF. The rearrangement links TRBV12-3 or TRBV12-4 to TRBJ1-4; D is ambiguous. CDR3 length: 19 amino acids. The ends were cut back, 10 bases at V and 4 bases at J, with 31 bases in the middle.

This clonotype was counted at least ten times. The chain employs TRBV7-2 and TRBJ2-2, with D hard to call. There are 13 residues in the CDR3. The germline V gene encodes CDR1 SGHTA and CDR2 FQGNSA. V shed 5 bases and J shed 4 bases, with 8 bases lying between them. The CDR3: CASSVRVTGELFF. The CDR3 DNA reads TGTGCCAGCAGCGTAAGAGTCACCGGGGAGCTGTTTTTT.

This clonotype has only a few counts. The rearrangement joins TRBV12-3 or TRBV12-4 to TRBJ1-5; D gene ambiguous. This CDR3 has 13 residues. Trimming took off 5 bases at V and 7 bases at J, with 12 bases between the two ends. The CDR3 DNA reads as TGTGCCAGCAGTCTGACGGCAACCCAGCCCCAGCATTTT. Translation gives CASSLTATQPQHF.

This clonotype was recorded many times. The rearrangement links TRBV7-2 to TRBJ2-4; D call uncertain. The V gene lost 7 bases and the J gene lost 0 bases, with 4 bases spanning the gap. The germline V gene encodes CDR1 SGHTA and CDR2 FQGNSA. The CDR3 sequence is 12 residues long. The CDR3 here is CASTTAKNIQYF. In DNA form, the CDR3 reads TGTGCCAGCACCACAGCCAAAAACATTCAGTACTTC.

This clonotype occurred many times. The chain is built from TRBV4-3 and TRBJ2-5; 8 nucleotides agree with TRBD2. V shed 0 bases and J 4 bases; nucleotides not matched to a gene: 7. CDR3 length: 16 amino acids. Per germline, CDR1 LGHNA and CDR2 YSLEER. The CDR3 nucleotides are TGCGCCAGCAGCCAAGATAGGACTAGCTTTTCAGAGACCCAGTACTTC. Its protein is CASSQDRTSFSETQYF.

At least ten counts were recorded for this clonotype. The chain employs TRBV30 and TRBJ2-3; no firm D call. The CDR3 extends over 13 amino acids. Germline values: CDR1 GTSNPN, CDR2 SVGIG (reference sequence). The V end lost 3 bases, the J end lost 0 bases, and 7 bases lay between the germline ends. CDR3: CAWSPLSTDTQYF. In DNA form, the CDR3 reads TGTGCCTGGAGCCCACTCAGCACAGATACGCAGTATTTT.

The table lists this clonotype with many counts. The V and J genes are TRBV4-1 and TRBJ2-5, with 12 bases lining up with TRBD2. Germline-derived CDR1 and CDR2 are MGHRA and YSYEKL. V was clipped by 4 bases and J by 7 bases; unmatched bases: 10. This CDR3 has 16 residues. CDR3 DNA: TGCGCCAGCAGCCCGGGACTAGCGGGCCAGGGGGCGACCCAGTACTTC. It specifies CASSPGLAGQGATQYF.

This rearrangement joins TRBV11-2 to TRBJ2-3, with 8 bases identical to TRBD2. Germline V CDR1 and CDR2: SGHAT, FQNNGV. The CDR3 runs 15 residues. Germline trimming cut 3 bases from V and 6 bases from J; bases unmatched to any gene: 8. The CDR3 here is CASSFGLAEPDTQYF. The DNA for the CDR3 is TGTGCCAGCAGCTTCGGACTAGCAGAACCGGATACGCAGTATTTT.

This clonotype was recorded at least ten times. The chain is built from TRBV28 and TRBJ1-4; no definite D call. Per the germline V gene, CDR1 is MDHEN and CDR2 is SYDVKM. Trimming took off 8 bases at V and 14 bases at J, with 15 bases between the two ends. There are 11 residues in the CDR3. The CDR3 nucleotides are TGTGCCAGCGCATCCCCATTAGGTCTGTTTTTT. Encoded protein: CASASPLGLFF.

The chain employs TRBV11-1 and TRBJ2-3, with 11 bases that match TRBD2. The germline gives CDR1 SGHAT, CDR2 FQDESV (reference sequence). The CDR3 length is 20 residues. The J segment lost 1 base and the V segment lost 4 bases, leaving 16 bases of the junction unmatched. CDR3 bases: TGTGCCAGCAGCTCCCCCAAGAGACTAGCGGGGATCGGTGGCACAGATACGCAGTATTTT. Translation gives CASSSPKRLAGIGGTDTQYF.

A few counts support this clonotype. One end of the junction fails to match germline, which may point to a read error. The chain couples TRBV7-2 to TRBJ2-4; TRBD1 might be the D (6 bases). The CDR3 loop spans 14 amino acids. CDR1 is SGHTA and CDR2 is FQGNSA in the germline V gene. The chain's CDR3 is CASSFRQAPGIKDF. CDR3 nucleotides: TGTGCCAGCAGCTTTAGACAGGCCCCGGGGATTAAAGACTTC.

This clonotype was detected ten times or more. This chain links TRBV12-3 or TRBV12-4 with TRBJ1-5; 10 nucleotides match TRBD1. J gave up 4 bases and V 6 bases, and 6 bases lay outside the gene matches. This CDR3 is built from 15 residues. The CDR3 bases are TGTGCCAGCAGCGAGCCGGGACAGGGGAATCAGCCCCAGCATTTT. Encoded protein: CASSEPGQGNQPQHF.

This clonotype was observed many times. This chain connects TRBV5-1 to TRBJ2-7; D may match TRBD1 or TRBD2 (5 bases each). Germline V CDR1 and CDR2: SGHRS, YFSETQ. The V gene lost 0 bases and the J gene lost 6 bases, with 13 bases spanning the gap. This CDR3 region has 14 residues. As DNA, the CDR3 is TGCGCCAGCAGCTTGGCCGGGAAGGGGAGCGAGCAGTACTTC. It encodes CASSLAGKGSEQYF.

This clonotype was detected many times. The rearrangement uses TRBV6-2 or TRBV6-3 and TRBJ2-1; TRBD2 aligns across 9 bases. Unmatched junction bases numbered 9, after V lost 9 bases and J lost 0 bases. CDR1 and CDR2 from the germline V gene are MNHEY and SVGEGT. The CDR3 contains 16 residues. CDR3: CASSSLAGNSYNEQFF. The CDR3 DNA reads TGTGCCAGTTCCTCACTAGCGGGCAACTCCTACAATGAGCAGTTCTTC.

This clonotype was seen ten or more times. CDR3 protein: CATSRTGGTYEQYF. The CDR3 DNA follows: TGTGCCACCAGCAGGACAGGGGGAACCTACGAGCAGTACTTC. This sequence joins TRBV15 and TRBJ2-7; 9 nucleotides line up with TRBD1. CDR3 size: 14 residues. V gave up 3 bases and J gave up 2 bases; unmatched junction bases: 2. CDR1 is LNHNV and CDR2 is YYDKDF in the germline V gene (reference sequence).